Listed below are T cell receptor beta chains from one sample, sequenced in a study of T cell changes during pregnancy in multiple sclerosis. The protocol was immunoSEQ multiplex PCR, while the TCRdb copy is restricted to in-frame clones and leaves out a portion. The sample records tens of thousands of clones, approximately 91% being singletons. Sequencing used peripheral blood, obtained in the third trimester of pregnancy. Every receptor here comes from a female donor with multiple sclerosis, enrolled in a pregnancy study. CDR3s include the opening cysteine and the closing phenylalanine or tryptophan. The D gene is left open where the match is weak. Size is omitted from some rows. Given values are once, few, many or a class for expanded clones.

>TRBJ2-1|TRBV7-3|.|.
CASSLIGPGAYNEQFF
TGTGCCAGCAGCTTAATCGGTCCAGGGGCCTACAATGAGCAGTTCTTC
>TRBJ2-3|TRBV12-5|.|.
CASGLALGAGPSTDTQYF
TGTGCTAGTGGTTTGGCCCTTGGGGCAGGGCCGAGCACAGATACGCAGTATTTT
>TRBJ1-1|TRBV18|.|.
CASSPGGLGAFF
TGTGCCAGCTCACCCGGGGGATTAGGGGCTTTCTTT
>TRBJ1-1|TRBV2|.|.
CASSEAEGGSVGDTEAFF
TGTGCCAGCAGTGAAGCGGAAGGGGGATCGGTTGGGGACACTGAAGCTTTCTTT
>TRBJ2-1|TRBV29-1|TRBD2|.
CSVASGDYYNEQFF
TGCAGCGTTGCGAGCGGGGATTACTACAATGAGCAGTTCTTC
>TRBJ1-2|TRBV6-5|TRBD1|.
CASSPRTGGVYGYTF
TGTGCCAGCAGCCCAAGGACAGGGGGGGTATATGGCTACACCTTC
>TRBJ2-1|TRBV7-2|.|.
CASRRGTVSSYNEQFF
TGTGCCAGCAGACGGGGGACAGTCAGCTCCTACAATGAGCAGTTCTTC
>TRBJ1-1|TRBV19|.|once
CASSMAGGRETEAFF
TGTGCCAGTAGTATGGCGGGGGGGCGAGAGACTGAAGCTTTCTTT
>TRBJ1-5|TRBV6-1|.|.
CASSDKRGSNQPQHF
TGTGCCAGCAGCGATAAAAGGGGTAGCAATCAGCCCCAGCATTTT
>TRBJ2-3|TRBV5-1|TRBD2|.
CASSLAGAHTDTQYF
TGCGCCAGCAGCTTAGCGGGGGCCCACACAGATACGCAGTATTTT
>TRBJ2-3|TRBV5-4|.|.
CASSLEWRTSTDTQYF
TGTGCCAGCAGCTTGGAGTGGCGGACTAGCACAGATACGCAGTATTTT
>TRBJ1-2|TRBV7-2|.|.
CASSLGLNYGYTF
TGTGCCAGCAGCCTGGGGCTTAACTATGGCTACACCTTC
>TRBJ2-7|TRBV7-9|TRBD1|.
CASSDSLRDRPYEQYF
TGTGCCAGCAGCGACTCCCTCCGGGACAGACCCTACGAGCAGTACTTC
>TRBJ1-2|TRBV5-1|.|once
CASSPGPATKQYYGYTF
TGCGCCAGCAGCCCCGGCCCAGCAACGAAACAGTACTATGGCTACACCTTC
>TRBJ1-2|TRBV2|.|.
CALGRGESNGYTF
TGTGCCCTGGGGCGGGGGGAAAGTAATGGCTACACCTTC
>TRBJ1-6|TRBV5-8|.|.
CASSRGLYSPLHF
TGTGCCAGCAGCCGGGGACTCTATTCACCCCTCCACTTT
>TRBJ1-5|TRBV28|.|few
CASSFIQQPQHF
TGTGCCAGCAGTTTCATACAACAGCCCCAGCATTTT
>TRBJ2-3|TRBV10-3|TRBD1|.
CAATLGQGESDTQYF
TGTGCCGCCACCCTCGGACAGGGGGAGTCAGATACGCAGTATTTT
>TRBJ2-7|TRBV5-4|TRBD2|.
CASSLKEGGVRQYF
TGTGCCAGCAGCTTAAAAGAGGGAGGGGTGCGGCAGTACTTC
>TRBJ1-4|TRBV2|.|.
CASSDYEKLFF
TGTGCCAGCAGTGACTATGAAAAACTGTTTTTT
>TRBJ2-1|TRBV14|TRBD2|.
CASSPLAGGPNEQFF
TGTGCCAGCAGCCCCCTAGCGGGGGGGCCCAATGAGCAGTTCTTC
>TRBJ2-5|TRBV7-6|TRBD2|.
CASSLVLAVRETQYF
TGTGCCAGCAGCTTAGTGCTAGCGGTCAGGGAGACCCAGTACTTC
>TRBJ1-2|TRBV28|TRBD1|.
CASSRTHRGIVYGYTF
TGTGCCAGCAGCCGAACCCACAGGGGTATAGTCTATGGCTACACCTTC
>TRBJ1-3|TRBV5-6|.|.
CASSGPTGPCSGNTIYF
TGTGCCAGCAGCGGGCCGACAGGACCCTGTTCCGGAAACACCATATATTTT
>TRBJ1-6|TRBV6-1|.|.
CATSYSQGNSPLHF
TGTGCCACCTCCTATTCTCAGGGTAATTCACCCCTCCACTTT
>TRBJ2-1|TRBV7-3|TRBD2|.
CASSLVAGAIYNEQFF
TGTGCCAGCAGCTTAGTAGCGGGGGCGATTTACAATGAGCAGTTCTTC
>TRBJ1-2|TRBV7-2|TRBD1|once
CASSPRQGLDGYTF
TGTGCCAGCAGCCCCAGACAGGGTTTGGATGGCTACACCTTC
>TRBJ1-2|TRBV4-1|.|.
CASSQDAAGSYYGYTF
TGCGCCAGCAGCCAAGATGCCGCAGGGTCTTACTATGGCTACACCTTC
>TRBJ1-6|TRBV10-3|TRBD1|.
CATRQGAMNSPLHF
TGTGCCACCCGGCAGGGGGCTATGAATTCACCCCTCCACTTT
>TRBJ1-5|TRBV28|TRBD1|.
CASSLDRGRSQPQHF
TGTGCCAGCAGTCTGGACAGGGGACGAAGTCAGCCCCAGCATTTT
>TRBJ2-4|TRBV2|.|.
CASTKTLLAKNIQYF
TGTGCCAGCACCAAGACACTTCTAGCCAAAAACATTCAGTACTTC
>TRBJ1-2|TRBV2|.|.
CASSEALGGIYGYTF
TGTGCCAGCAGTGAAGCGCTTGGAGGGATTTATGGCTACACCTTC
>TRBJ1-4|TRBV6-5|.|.
CASSLALGREKLFF
TGTGCCAGCAGTCTTGCCCTGGGGCGTGAAAAACTGTTTTTT
>TRBJ1-4|TRBV30|.|.
CASNRELGEKLFF
TGTGCCTCGAACAGGGAACTAGGTGAAAAACTGTTTTTT
>TRBJ1-4|TRBV5-1|.|.
CASSSPEGQTAGEKLFF
TGCGCCAGCAGCTCGCCTGAGGGACAAACGGCGGGTGAAAAACTGTTTTTT
>TRBJ2-7|TRBV28|TRBD2|.
CASSTSGAYEQYF
TGTGCCAGCTCGACTAGCGGAGCCTACGAGCAGTACTTC
>TRBJ1-2|TRBV7-2|TRBD1|.
CASSPGGDRNHTF
TGTGCCAGCAGCCCAGGGGGCGACAGGAACCACACCTTC
>TRBJ2-5|TRBV9|.|.
CASSVGRGQETQYF
TGTGCCAGCAGCGTAGGCAGGGGCCAAGAGACCCAGTACTTC
>TRBJ1-6|TRBV27|.|.
CASSSKTVYSPLHF
TGTGCCAGCAGCTCCAAGACAGTTTATTCACCCCTCCACTTT
>TRBJ2-1|TRBV5-1|TRBD2|.
CASSLGRTSGGVNNEQFF
TGCGCCAGCAGCTTGGGGCGGACTAGCGGGGGGGTTAACAATGAGCAGTTCTTC
>TRBJ2-3|TRBV11-2|TRBD2|.
CASSLDWPYSGGVKDTQYF
TGTGCCAGCAGCTTAGATTGGCCCTATAGCGGGGGGGTGAAGGATACGCAGTATTTT
>TRBJ2-7|TRBV29-1|TRBD1|.
CSVHETGVEQYF
TGCAGCGTCCATGAAACAGGGGTCGAGCAGTACTTC
>TRBJ2-1|TRBV2|TRBD2|.
CASSALAGGEREQFF
TGTGCCAGCAGTGCACTAGCGGGGGGGGAAAGGGAGCAGTTCTTC
>TRBJ2-1|TRBV4-3|TRBD2|.
CASSQGFRSSGGARKFF
TGCGCCAGCAGCCAAGGGTTTAGGTCTAGCGGGGGGGCCCGCAAGTTCTTC
>TRBJ2-5|TRBV5-6|.|.
CASSLQQETQYF
TGTGCCAGCAGCTTGCAGCAAGAGACCCAGTACTTC
>TRBJ2-1|TRBV11-2|TRBD2|.
CASSSGGGDGEQFF
TGTGCCAGCAGCTCTGGCGGGGGGGATGGTGAGCAGTTCTTC
>TRBJ2-6|TRBV15|.|.
CATSRDAGSGANVLTF
TGTGCCACCAGCAGAGATGCGGGCTCTGGGGCCAACGTCCTGACTTTC
>TRBJ2-1|TRBV6-4|TRBD2|once
CASSDSLAGGHEQFF
TGTGCCAGCAGTGACTCACTAGCGGGGGGGCATGAGCAGTTCTTC
>TRBJ1-2|TRBV6-1|.|.
CASVLRLNYGYTF
TGTGCCAGCGTCCTACGATTGAATTATGGCTACACCTTC
>TRBJ2-5|TRBV30|TRBD2|.
CAWSVPRLAEQETQYF
TGTGCCTGGAGTGTACCGAGGCTAGCGGAACAAGAGACCCAGTACTTC
>TRBJ2-5|TRBV7-9|TRBD1|once
CASSSTGGETQYF
TGTGCCAGCAGCTCGACAGGGGGAGAGACCCAGTACTTC
>TRBJ1-2|TRBV29-1|.|.
CSVVDSNYGYTF
TGCAGCGTTGTTGACTCAAACTATGGCTACACCTTC